Following are 30 T cell receptor beta chains from one sample sequenced in a study of cytomegalovirus exposure and HLA in healthy donors. Some clones are missing from TCRdb's copy, which holds only in-frame ones; the method was immunoSEQ multiplex PCR. The sample records about 71,000 clones, roughly 93% being singletons. The sample was PBMCs. The receptors here all came from a woman aged 18 to 35 in good health and CMV-seronegative.

The V and J genes are TRBV19 and TRBJ2-6, with D hard to call. The germline V gene has CDR1 LNHDA and CDR2 SQIVND (reference sequence). Trimming took off 9 bases at V and 4 bases at J, with 10 bases between the two ends. The CDR3 sequence is 13 residues long. CDR3 bases: TGTGCCAGCACAAATACGGGGGCCAACGTCCTGACTTTC. Translating it yields CASTNTGANVLTF. Full variable domain (outside the CDR3, taken from reference TRBV19 and TRBJ2-6): DGGITQSPKYLFRKEGQNVTLSCEQNLNHDAMYWYRQDPGQGLRLIYYSQIVNDFQKGDIAEGYSVSREKKESFPLTVTSAQKNPTAFYLCASTNTGANVLTFGAGSRLTVL.

The chain employs TRBV29-1 and TRBJ2-1, with 7 bases fitting TRBD2. The V segment lost 0 bases and the J segment 3 bases; nucleotides outside the gene matches: 14. The CDR3 totals 18 residues. Germline V gene lookup returns CDR1 SQVTM and CDR2 ANQGSEA. CDR3 nucleotide sequence: TGCAGCGTTGAAGAACCACGTACTAGCGCCGGGGACTACAATGAGCAGTTCTTC. As protein: CSVEEPRTSAGDYNEQFF.

The J gene is TRBJ1-1, the V gene TRBV7-8; TRBD1 is a possible D gene (5 bases). V lost 1 base to trimming and J lost 1 base, with 10 bases between them. The CDR3 has 15 residues. Germline-derived CDR1 and CDR2 are SGHVS and FQNEAQ. The CDR3 nucleotides read TGTGCCAGCAGCTTAGACAGGTTCGAGAACACTGAAGCTTTCTTT. This encodes CASSLDRFENTEAFF. Full variable domain (rest looked up from reference TRBV7-8 and TRBJ1-1): GAGVSQSPRYKVAKRGQDVALRCDPISGHVSLFWYQQALGQGPEFLTYFQNEAQLDKSGLPSDRFFAERPEGSVSTLKIQRTQQEDSAVYLCASSLDRFENTEAFFGQGTRLTVV.

The chain couples TRBV30 to TRBJ2-5; D is unclear. This CDR3 spans 13 amino acids. Between the trimmed V and J ends, which lost 7 bases and 5 bases, there was a span of 17 bases. Germline V gene data show CDR1 as GTSNPN and CDR2 as SVGIG (reference sequence). Written as DNA, the CDR3 is TGTGCCTCGGAAGCCGGGTTGAGGGAGACCCAGTACTTC. The encoded protein is CASEAGLRETQYF.

The genes are TRBV30 and TRBJ2-3; D possibly corresponds to TRBD2 (6 bases). Trimming shortened V by 3 bases and J by 6 bases, and 13 bases separated the two germline ends. The CDR3 totals 13 residues. The germline V gene encodes CDR1 GTSNPN and CDR2 SVGIG (reference sequence). Here the CDR3 reads CAWRPGSRDTQYF. The DNA for the CDR3 is TGTGCCTGGAGACCCGGGAGCAGGGATACGCAGTATTTT.

This clone was detected only once. CDR3 sequence: CASSQLAGGYNEQFF. For the CDR3, the DNA is TGTGCCAGCAGTCAACTAGCGGGCGGTTACAATGAGCAGTTCTTC. The chain joins TRBV6-1 to TRBJ2-1; 9 bases map to TRBD2. The V gene end was trimmed by 5 bases and the J gene end by 4 bases; junction bases not matched to a gene: 6. This CDR3 region has 15 residues. Germline V gene lookup returns CDR1 MNHNS and CDR2 SASEGT.

The chain combines TRBV11-2 with TRBJ2-7, with 8 bases aligning to TRBD2. This CDR3 contains 14 residues. Unmatched junction bases numbered 1, after V lost 0 bases and J lost 3 bases. The germline gives CDR1 SGHAT, CDR2 FQNNGV. For the CDR3, the DNA is TGTGCCAGCAGCTTAGAGGCGGGGGGCTACGAGCAGTACTTC. Its protein product is CASSLEAGGYEQYF.

V is TRBV10-2 and J is TRBJ2-6; possible D gene TRBD1, 6 bases. With 3 bases removed from V and 3 bases from J, the gap between germline ends came to 12 bases. CDR1 and CDR2 from the germline V gene are WSHSY and SAAADI. The CDR3 contains 16 residues. The CDR3 nucleotides read TGCGCCAGCAGTGAATCAGGGGCGGGTGGGGCCAACGTCCTGACTTTC. It yields the protein CASSESGAGGANVLTF.

This rearrangement joins TRBV4-1 to TRBJ2-7, with a possible D match to TRBD1 (6 bases). CDR1 and CDR2 (germline): MGHRA, YSYEKL. The CDR3 length is 15 residues. V was trimmed by 3 bases and J by 2 bases, leaving 14 bases between them. The CDR3 DNA follows: TGCGCCAGCAGCCACCCCATGACAGGAGCCTACGAGCAGTACTTC. Translation: CASSHPMTGAYEQYF.

J is TRBJ2-7 and V is TRBV2; 7 nucleotides align to TRBD1. V lost 4 bases and J lost 6; bases outside the gene matches: 9. Germline CDR1 reads SNHLY; CDR2 reads FYNNEI. CDR3 length: 14 residues. Here the CDR3 DNA reads TGTGCCAGCAGTGGGGACAGACTCGGTCCCGAGCAGTACTTC. This gives the protein CASSGDRLGPEQYF.

J is TRBJ2-5 and V is TRBV4-3, with D tentatively TRBD2 (5 bases). Matching the DNA end better, TRBJ2-7 makes the J call doubtful. Germline-derived CDR1 and CDR2 are LGHNA and YSLEER. The CDR3 is made up of 15 amino acids. Written as DNA, the CDR3 is TGCGCCAGCAGCCAAGGCCACGGGGTGCCCTACGAGCAGTACTTC. This gives the protein CASSQGHGVPYEQYF.

The J gene is TRBJ2-7, the V gene TRBV9, with 8 bases fitting TRBD2. With V trimmed by 0 bases and J by 0 bases, 5 bases remained unmatched. The CDR3 length is 16 residues. Germline loops: CDR1 SGDLS, CDR2 YYNGEE. DNA of the CDR3: TGTGCCAGCAGCGTAGATCGGGGGGGGGTCTCCTACGAGCAGTACTTC. Translation gives CASSVDRGGVSYEQYF.

The chain has TRBV9 and TRBJ1-2, with TRBD1 matching 7 bases. The CDR3 is 14 amino acids. Per germline, CDR1 SGDLS and CDR2 YYNGEE. V was pared by 2 bases and J by 1 base, with 2 bases of the junction left unmatched. CDR3 nucleotides: TGTGCCAGCAGCGTTGGGGACAGTAACTATGGCTACACCTTC. This gives the protein CASSVGDSNYGYTF. Drawing the rest from reference TRBV9 and TRBJ1-2, the complete variable domain is DSGVTQTPKHLITATGQRVTLRCSPRSGDLSVYWYQQSLDQGLQFLIQYYNGEERAKGNILERFSAQQFPDLHSELNLSSLELGDSALYFCASSVGDSNYGYTFGSGTRLTVV.

As regards this clone: The identical CDR3 is also encoded by other nucleotide sequences in the sample. The chain joins TRBV7-3 to TRBJ2-5; 12 nucleotides agree with TRBD2. The CDR3 is made up of 15 amino acids. Germline V gene lookup returns CDR1 SGHTA and CDR2 FQGTGA. V dropped 4 bases and J dropped 4; count of bases not matched to a gene: 4. For the CDR3, the DNA is TGTGCCAGCAGCTCTAGCGGGGGGGCCGGAGAGACCCAGTACTTC. This codes for CASSSSGGAGETQYF.

This chain connects TRBV7-9 to TRBJ2-7; TRBD1 aligns across 7 bases. Trimming at V came to 5 bases and at J to 2 bases, leaving 9 bases not matched to a gene. CDR1 and CDR2 (germline): SEHNR, FQNEAQ (reference sequence). The CDR3 runs 15 residues. The CDR3 region has the DNA TGTGCCAGCAGCGGGGACAGAGACCACACCTACGAGCAGTACTTC. Amino acid sequence: CASSGDRDHTYEQYF.

The V call is TRBV6-1, the J call TRBJ2-3; D may be TRBD2 (6 bases). The CDR3 runs to 15 residues. CDR1 and CDR2 from the germline V gene are MNHNS and SASEGT. V was shortened by 7 bases and J by 1 base, with 15 bases between the two germline ends. The CDR3 bases are TGTGCCAGCAACACCGGAGCGGGTGGCACAGATACGCAGTATTTT. Protein sequence: CASNTGAGGTDTQYF.

The sample holds a few counts of this clone. The rearrangement links TRBV7-3 to TRBJ2-5, with D tentatively TRBD2 (5 bases). The CDR3 is 15 residues long. Trimming pared 4 bases from V and 2 bases from J, leaving 14 bases between. Germline CDR1 and CDR2: SGHTA and FQGTGA. The CDR3 protein is CASSSGRGPQETQYF. CDR3 DNA: TGTGCCAGCAGCTCCGGTCGGGGTCCACAAGAGACCCAGTACTTC.

The V gene is TRBV5-1, the J gene TRBJ2-5; TRBD1 matches 8 bases. J was trimmed by 4 bases and V by 0 bases; bases with no gene match: 5. CDR3 length equals 15 residues. Germline assignment: CDR1 SGHRS and CDR2 YFSETQ. As DNA, the CDR3 is TGCGCCAGCAGCTTGGGGACAGGGTTAGGAGAGACCCAGTACTTC. This sequence encodes CASSLGTGLGETQYF.

J is TRBJ1-1 and V is TRBV9, with D possibly TRBD1 on 6 matching bases. CDR1 and CDR2 (germline): SGDLS, YYNGEE. This CDR3 spans 16 amino acids. V lost 3 bases to trimming and J lost 0 bases, with 15 bases between them. CDR3 amino acids: CASSETGNQMNTEAFF. In DNA form, the CDR3 reads TGTGCCAGCAGCGAAACAGGGAACCAAATGAACACTGAAGCTTTCTTT.

The chain has TRBV27 and TRBJ2-1, with a tentative D call TRBD2 (6 bases). Trimming removed 0 bases from V and 9 bases from J, with 18 bases in between. The CDR3 is made up of 16 amino acids. Per the germline V gene, CDR1 is MNHEY and CDR2 is SMNVEV (reference sequence). The CDR3, as DNA: TGTGCCAGCAGTTTATCGTGGGTGATGGGAGGCAGTGAGCAGTTCTTC. This codes for CASSLSWVMGGSEQFF.

The rearrangement uses TRBV10-1 and TRBJ2-6; 8 nucleotides line up with TRBD2. The CDR3 runs to 17 residues. Germline CDR1 WNHNN, CDR2 SYGVQD (reference sequence). The trim removed 2 bases at V and 0 bases at J, leaving 3 bases unmatched. CDR3 DNA sequence: TGCGCCAGCAGTGAGAGGGCGGGGGGCTCTGGGGCCAACGTCCTGACTTTC. Its translation is CASSERAGGSGANVLTF.

This clone was counted once. This chain connects TRBV27 to TRBJ2-1; D not certain. The CDR3 is 11 amino acids. Germline V gene lookup returns CDR1 MNHEY and CDR2 SMNVEV (reference sequence). Trimming stripped 3 bases from V and 7 bases from J, with 4 bases between. CDR3 DNA sequence: TGTGCCAGCAGTTTTATGAATGAGCAGTTCTTC. This sequence encodes CASSFMNEQFF.

Here the CDR3 DNA reads TGTGCCAGCAGCTTAGTCGGGGGGGCACAGTCGGCGCAGTATTTT. Its protein product is CASSLVGGAQSAQYF. The J gene is TRBJ2-3, the V gene TRBV7-3; 8 nucleotides align to TRBD2. Trimming cost V 2 bases and J 10 bases; bases outside gene matches: 11. Germline CDR1 SGHTA, CDR2 FQGTGA. This CDR3 has 15 residues. Complete variable domain (other parts from reference TRBV7-3 and TRBJ2-3): GAGVSQTPSNKVTEKGKYVELRCDPISGHTALYWYRQSLGQGPEFLIYFQGTGAADDSGLPNDRFFAVRPEGSVSTLKIQRTERGDSAVYLCASSLVGGAQSAQYFGPGTRLTVL.

Notes on this clone: Its ends do not fully match the called genes, so a read error is possible. The CDR3 protein is CANSQAGQGATDTQYF. The CDR3 DNA is TGCGCCAACAGCCAAGCGGGACAGGGGGCGACAGATACGCAGTATTTT. The V and J genes are TRBV4-1 and TRBJ2-3; 12 bases are shared with TRBD1. The CDR3 totals 16 residues. The germline CDR1 and CDR2 sequences are MGHRA and YSYEKL.

This chain joins TRBV7-2 and TRBJ1-3; the D is unclear. Germline CDR1 reads SGHTA; CDR2 reads FQGNSA. The CDR3 is made up of 14 amino acids. Trimming removed 1 base from V and 11 bases from J, with 15 bases in between. The CDR3 loop is CASSLGVWGEAIYF. The CDR3 nucleotides read TGTGCCAGCAGCTTAGGAGTTTGGGGAGAAGCCATATATTTT.

Here the CDR3 reads CASSEALRGINEQFF. The DNA of the CDR3 is TGTGCCAGCAGTGAAGCGCTCCGGGGAATCAATGAGCAGTTCTTC. The chain employs TRBV2 and TRBJ2-1; a possible D gene is TRBD2 (5 bases). The V gene's germline CDR1 is SNHLY and CDR2 FYNNEI. The V and J ends lost 0 bases and 6 bases respectively, with 12 bases between them. The CDR3 contains 15 residues.

J is TRBJ2-7 and V is TRBV2; D remains ambiguous. Trimming shortened V by 8 bases and J by 5 bases, and 13 bases separated the two germline ends. The CDR3 is 12 residues long. The germline gives CDR1 SNHLY, CDR2 FYNNEI. The CDR3 region has the DNA TGTGCCAGCGTGCGGAGTAGCCACGAGCAGTACTTC. Amino acid sequence: CASVRSSHEQYF.

The chain recombines TRBV14 with TRBJ2-1, with 7 bases identical to TRBD2. J gave up 7 bases and V 5 bases, and 11 bases lay outside the gene matches. The germline V gene encodes CDR1 SGHDN and CDR2 FVKESK. The CDR3 is 15 residues long. CDR3 DNA: TGTGCCAGCAGCGAGGAGCGGGAATGGTTGAATGAGCAGTTCTTC. Encoded protein: CASSEEREWLNEQFF.

The rearrangement joins TRBV9 to TRBJ1-6, with D possibly being TRBD1 (6 bases). Per the germline V gene, CDR1 is SGDLS and CDR2 is YYNGEE. The V end was cut by 1 base, the J end by 7 bases, with 9 bases between. This CDR3 contains 14 residues. This CDR3 reads CASSVSGVNSPLHF. Here the CDR3 DNA reads TGTGCCAGCAGCGTATCAGGGGTAAATTCACCCCTCCACTTT.

V usage is TRBV4-3 and J usage is TRBJ1-1; D may be TRBD1 (6 bases). Trimming shortened V by 2 bases and J by 0 bases, and 16 bases separated the two germline ends. Germline CDR1 LGHNA, CDR2 YSLEER. The CDR3 is 17 amino acids. The CDR3 spells CASSQRTGGAMNTEAFF. CDR3 in DNA: TGCGCCAGCAGCCAAAGGACGGGGGGGGCTATGAACACTGAAGCTTTCTTT.